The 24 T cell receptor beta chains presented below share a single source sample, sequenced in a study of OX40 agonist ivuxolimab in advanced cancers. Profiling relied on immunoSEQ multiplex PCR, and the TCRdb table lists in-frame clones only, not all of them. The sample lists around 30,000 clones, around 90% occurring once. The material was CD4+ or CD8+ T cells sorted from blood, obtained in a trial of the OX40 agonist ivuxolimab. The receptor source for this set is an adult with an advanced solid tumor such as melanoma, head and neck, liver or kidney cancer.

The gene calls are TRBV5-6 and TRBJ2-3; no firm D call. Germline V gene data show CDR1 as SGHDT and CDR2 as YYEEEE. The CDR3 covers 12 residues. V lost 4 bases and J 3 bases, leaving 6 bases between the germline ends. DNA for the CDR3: TGTGCCAGCAGCGGGTGGACAGATACGCAGTATTTT. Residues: CASSGWTDTQYF.

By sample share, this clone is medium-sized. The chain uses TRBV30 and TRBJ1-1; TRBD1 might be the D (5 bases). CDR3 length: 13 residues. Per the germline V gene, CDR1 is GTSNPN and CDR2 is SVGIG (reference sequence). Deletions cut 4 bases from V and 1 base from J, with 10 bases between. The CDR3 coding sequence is TGTGCCTGGATACAGGCGGGGAACACTGAAGCTTTCTTT. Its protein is CAWIQAGNTEAFF. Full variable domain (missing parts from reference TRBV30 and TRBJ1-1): SQTIHQWPATLVQPVGSPLSLECTVEGTSNPNLYWYRQAAGRGLQLLFYSVGIGQISSEVPQNLSASRPQDRQFILSSKKLLLSDSGFYLCAWIQAGNTEAFFGQGTRLTVV.

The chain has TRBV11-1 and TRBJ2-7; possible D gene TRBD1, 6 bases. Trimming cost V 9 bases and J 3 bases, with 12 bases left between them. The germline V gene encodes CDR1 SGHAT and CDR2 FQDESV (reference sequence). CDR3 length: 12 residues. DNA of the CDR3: TGTGCCAGTAGGGGGACACTCTACGAGCAGTACTTC. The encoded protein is CASRGTLYEQYF.

The CDR3 protein is CASSLAGNSYNEQFF. The CDR3 bases are TGTGCCAGCAGCTTAGCAGGGAACTCCTACAATGAGCAGTTCTTC. The gene calls are TRBV7-8 and TRBJ2-1; D remains ambiguous. Germline CDR1 reads SGHVS; CDR2 reads FQNEAQ. With 0 bases removed from V and 0 bases from J, the gap between germline ends came to 6 bases. This CDR3 contains 15 residues.

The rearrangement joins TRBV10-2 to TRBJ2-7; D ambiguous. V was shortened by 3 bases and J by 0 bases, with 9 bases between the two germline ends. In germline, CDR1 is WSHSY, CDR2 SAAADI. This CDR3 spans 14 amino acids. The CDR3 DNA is TGCGCCAGCAGTGACTCGCTGGGCTCCTACGAGCAGTACTTC. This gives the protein CASSDSLGSYEQYF.

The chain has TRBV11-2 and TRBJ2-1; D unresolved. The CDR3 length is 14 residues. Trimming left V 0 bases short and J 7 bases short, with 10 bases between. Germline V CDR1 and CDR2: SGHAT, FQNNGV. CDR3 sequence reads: CASSLDRAGNEQFF. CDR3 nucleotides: TGTGCCAGCAGCTTAGATCGCGCCGGGAATGAGCAGTTCTTC.

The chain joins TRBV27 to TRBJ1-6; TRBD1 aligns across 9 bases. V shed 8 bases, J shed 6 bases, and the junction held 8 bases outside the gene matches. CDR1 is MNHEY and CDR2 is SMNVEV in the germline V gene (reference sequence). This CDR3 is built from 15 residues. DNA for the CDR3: TGTGCCAGCGGTACCTGGACAGGGGCTAATTCACCCCTCCACTTT. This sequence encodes CASGTWTGANSPLHF.

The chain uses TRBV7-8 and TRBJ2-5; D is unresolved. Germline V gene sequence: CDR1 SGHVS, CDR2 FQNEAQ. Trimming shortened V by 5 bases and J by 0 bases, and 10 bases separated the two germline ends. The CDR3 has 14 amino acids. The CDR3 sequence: CASSLQPYQETQYF. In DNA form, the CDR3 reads TGTGCCAGCAGCCTACAGCCATACCAAGAGACCCAGTACTTC.

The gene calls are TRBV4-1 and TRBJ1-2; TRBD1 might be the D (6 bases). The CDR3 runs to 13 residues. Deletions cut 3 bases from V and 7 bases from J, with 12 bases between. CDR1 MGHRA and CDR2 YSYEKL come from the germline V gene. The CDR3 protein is CASSHPGGSGYTF. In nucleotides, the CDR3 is TGCGCCAGCAGCCACCCCGGGGGCAGTGGCTACACCTTC.

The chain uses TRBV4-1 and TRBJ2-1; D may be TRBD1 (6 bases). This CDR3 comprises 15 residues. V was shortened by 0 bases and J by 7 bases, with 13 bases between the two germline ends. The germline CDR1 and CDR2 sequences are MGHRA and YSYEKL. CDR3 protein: CASSQDSGQLNEQFF. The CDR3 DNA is TGCGCCAGCAGCCAAGATTCTGGACAGCTTAATGAGCAGTTCTTC.

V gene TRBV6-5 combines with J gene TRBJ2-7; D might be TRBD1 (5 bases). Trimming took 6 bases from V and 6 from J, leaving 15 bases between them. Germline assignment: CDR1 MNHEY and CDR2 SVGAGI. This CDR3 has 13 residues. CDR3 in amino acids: CASSLGPQGEQYF. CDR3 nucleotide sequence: TGTGCCAGCAGCTTGGGTCCTCAGGGCGAGCAGTACTTC.

The CDR3 DNA reads as TGTGCCAGCTCACCGGGACAGGACCCATTCGGTACTGAAGCTTTCTTT. Its protein product is CASSPGQDPFGTEAFF. This chain connects TRBV18 to TRBJ1-1, with 8 bases identical to TRBD1. CDR1 and CDR2 from the germline V gene are KGHSH and LQKENI. CDR3 length: 16 residues. V lost 3 bases and J lost 5; bases outside the gene matches: 11.

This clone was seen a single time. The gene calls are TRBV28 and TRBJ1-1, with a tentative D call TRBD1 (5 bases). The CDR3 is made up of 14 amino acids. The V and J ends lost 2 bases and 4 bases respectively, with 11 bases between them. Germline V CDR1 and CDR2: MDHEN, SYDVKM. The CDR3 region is CASSLGGGGTEAFF. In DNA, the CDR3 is TGTGCCAGCAGTTTAGGGGGGGGTGGCACTGAAGCTTTCTTT.

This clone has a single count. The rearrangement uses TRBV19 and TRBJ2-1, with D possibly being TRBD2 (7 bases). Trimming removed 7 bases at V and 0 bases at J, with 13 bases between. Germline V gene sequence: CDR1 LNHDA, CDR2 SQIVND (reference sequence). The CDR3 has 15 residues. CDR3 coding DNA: TGTGCCAGTACCAAGGGGGGGAGCTCCTACAATGAGCAGTTCTTC. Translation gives CASTKGGSSYNEQFF.

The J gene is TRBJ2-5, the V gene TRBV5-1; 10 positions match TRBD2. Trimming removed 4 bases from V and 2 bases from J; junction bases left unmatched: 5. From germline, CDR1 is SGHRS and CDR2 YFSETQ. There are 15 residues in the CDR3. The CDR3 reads CASSPWTSGQETQYF. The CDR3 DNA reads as TGCGCCAGCAGCCCCTGGACTAGCGGACAAGAGACCCAGTACTTC.

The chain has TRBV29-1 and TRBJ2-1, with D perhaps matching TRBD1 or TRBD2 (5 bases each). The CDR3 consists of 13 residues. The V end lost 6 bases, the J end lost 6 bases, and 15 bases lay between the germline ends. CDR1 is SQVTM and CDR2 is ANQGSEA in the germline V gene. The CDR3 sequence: CSVPERGGNEQFF. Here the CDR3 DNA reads TGCAGCGTCCCAGAGAGGGGTGGCAATGAGCAGTTCTTC.

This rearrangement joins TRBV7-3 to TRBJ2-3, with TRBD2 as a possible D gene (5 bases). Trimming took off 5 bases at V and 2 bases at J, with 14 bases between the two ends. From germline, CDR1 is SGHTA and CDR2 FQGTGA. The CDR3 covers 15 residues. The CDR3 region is CASSPAGMSTDTQYF. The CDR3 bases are TGTGCCAGCAGCCCGGCCGGGATGTCCACAGATACGCAGTATTTT.

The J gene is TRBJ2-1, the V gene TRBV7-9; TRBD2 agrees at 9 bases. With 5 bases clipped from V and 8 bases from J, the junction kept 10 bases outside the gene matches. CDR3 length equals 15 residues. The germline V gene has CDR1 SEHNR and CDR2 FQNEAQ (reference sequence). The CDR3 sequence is CASSLGGGVIDEQFF. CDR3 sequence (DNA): TGTGCCAGCAGCCTCGGCGGGGGGGTAATCGATGAGCAGTTCTTC. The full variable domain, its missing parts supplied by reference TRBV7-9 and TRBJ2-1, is DTGVSQNPRHKITKRGQNVTFRCDPISEHNRLYWYRQTLGQGPEFLTYFQNEAQLEKSRLLSDRFSAERPKGSFSTLEIQRTEQGDSAMYLCASSLGGGVIDEQFFGPGTRLTVL.

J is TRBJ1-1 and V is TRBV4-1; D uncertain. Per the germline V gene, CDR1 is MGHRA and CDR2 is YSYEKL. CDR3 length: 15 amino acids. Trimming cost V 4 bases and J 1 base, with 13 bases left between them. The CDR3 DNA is TGCGCCAGCAGCCTAATTCGGGAGTCGAACACTGAAGCTTTCTTT. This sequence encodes CASSLIRESNTEAFF.

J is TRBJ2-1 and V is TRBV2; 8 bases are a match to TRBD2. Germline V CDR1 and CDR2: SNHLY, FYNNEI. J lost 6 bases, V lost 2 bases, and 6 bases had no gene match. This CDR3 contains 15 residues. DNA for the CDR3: TGTGCCAGCAGTGAACCAGGACTAGCCTTCAATGAGCAGTTCTTC. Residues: CASSEPGLAFNEQFF.

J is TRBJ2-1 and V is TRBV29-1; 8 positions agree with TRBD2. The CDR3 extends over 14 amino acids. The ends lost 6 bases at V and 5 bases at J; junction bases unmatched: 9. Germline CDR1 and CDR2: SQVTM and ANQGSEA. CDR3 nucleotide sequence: TGCAGCGTGGGGGGACTAGATGGGAACAATGAGCAGTTCTTC. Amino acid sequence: CSVGGLDGNNEQFF.

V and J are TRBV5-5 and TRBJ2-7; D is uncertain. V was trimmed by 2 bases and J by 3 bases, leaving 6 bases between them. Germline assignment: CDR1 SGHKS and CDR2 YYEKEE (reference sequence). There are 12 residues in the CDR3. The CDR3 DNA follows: TGTGCCAGCAGCTTCGACGGCTACGAGCAGTACTTC. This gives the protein CASSFDGYEQYF.

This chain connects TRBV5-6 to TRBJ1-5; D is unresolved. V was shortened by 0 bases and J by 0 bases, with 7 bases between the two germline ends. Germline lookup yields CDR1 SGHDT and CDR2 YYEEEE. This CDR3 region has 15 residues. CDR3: CASSLAVSSNQPQHF. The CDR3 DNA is TGTGCCAGCAGCTTGGCCGTCTCTAGCAATCAGCCCCAGCATTTT. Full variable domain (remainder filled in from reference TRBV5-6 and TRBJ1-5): DAGVTQSPTHLIKTRGQQVTLRCSPKSGHDTVSWYQQALGQGPQFIFQYYEEEERQRGNFPDRFSGHQFPNYSSELNVNALLLGDSALYLCASSLAVSSNQPQHFGDGTRLSIL.

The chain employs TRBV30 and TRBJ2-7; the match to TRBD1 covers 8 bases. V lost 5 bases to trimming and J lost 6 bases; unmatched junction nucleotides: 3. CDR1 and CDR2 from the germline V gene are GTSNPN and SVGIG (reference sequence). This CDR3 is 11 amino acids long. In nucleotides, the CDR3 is TGTGCCTGGGACGACAGGGGCGAGCAGTACTTC. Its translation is CAWDDRGEQYF.